This entry lists 21 T cell receptor beta chains sequenced from one sample in a study of T cells in Graves' hyperthyroidism and ophthalmopathy. The TCR beta CDR3 regions underwent amplification using RNA transcripts as the source. HTBI primers were used for first-round RT-PCR of the TCR CDR3. Each CDR3 protein gets one entry after TCRdb re-called the multiplex PCR reads with MiXCR. The table includes 300,000 to 400,000 distinct CDR3 sequences, about 20% detected once. Sequencing was carried out using blood. Receptor source: a woman between 50 and 59 years old with Graves' hyperthyroidism.

Concerning this clonotype: The junction shows a germline mismatch at one end, possibly a read error. The chain uses TRBV12-5 and TRBJ2-1; 9 bases agree with TRBD2. Germline V CDR1 and CDR2: LGHNT, FRNRAP. The CDR3 consists of 17 residues. CDR3 residues: CASGLYECLAGYNGQFF. The CDR3 bases are TGTGCTAGTGGCCTTTACGAGTGTCTAGCGGGATACAATGGGCAGTTCTTC.

This chain joins TRBV5-8 and TRBJ1-1; weak D call: TRBD1 (6 bases). The CDR3 sequence is 15 residues long. Germline values: CDR1 SGHTS, CDR2 YDEGEE. Trimming removed 6 bases from V and 4 bases from J, with 19 bases in between. As DNA, the CDR3 is TGTGCCAGCAACCAACACAGGGCTTTGGGCACTGAAGCTTTCTTT. Its protein product is CASNQHRALGTEAFF.

This clonotype was seen only a few times. Relative to the germline gene, one junction end is altered; a read error may explain this. V gene TRBV27 combines with J gene TRBJ2-7; the D is unclear. The V gene's germline CDR1 is MNHEY and CDR2 SMNVEV (reference sequence). The CDR3 sequence is 13 residues long. CDR3 loop: CANSLGGTYEQYF. For the CDR3, the DNA is TGTGCCAACAGTTTAGGCGGCACCTACGAGCAGTACTTC.

J is TRBJ2-1 and V is TRBV20-1; TRBD2 matches at 11 bases. This CDR3 contains 15 residues. The germline V gene encodes CDR1 DFQATT and CDR2 SNEGSKA (reference sequence). V was clipped by 5 bases and J by 7 bases; unmatched bases: 10. The CDR3 protein is CSAPTSGSARNEQFF. CDR3 DNA sequence: TGCAGTGCTCCTACTAGCGGGAGCGCCAGGAATGAGCAGTTCTTC.

The sample holds a few counts of this clonotype. The CDR3 is CSGAGGRESYEQFF. The CDR3 bases are TGCAGCGGGGCCGGGGGGCGGGAGTCTTACGAGCAGTTCTTC. This rearrangement joins TRBV29-1 to TRBJ2-7, with TRBD2 as a possible D gene (7 bases). The end of the DNA fits TRBJ2-1 better, so the J call may be wrong. This CDR3 is built from 14 residues. The germline CDR1 and CDR2 sequences are SQVTM and ANQGSEA.

Notes on this clonotype: This may arise from a read error, as a much more abundant clone is one base away. V usage is TRBV3-1 and J usage is TRBJ2-5, with no clear D. Trimming took 3 bases from V and 4 from J, leaving 9 bases between them. Germline CDR1 reads LGHDT; CDR2 reads YNNKEL (reference sequence). The CDR3 extends over 13 amino acids. CDR3 protein: CASSHGTRETQYF. The CDR3 DNA reads as TGTGCCAGCAGCCACGGAACTCGAGAGACCCAGTACTTC.

This clonotype was counted a few times. The rearrangement joins TRBV27 to TRBJ2-3, with 14 bases that match TRBD2. Germline V gene sequence: CDR1 MNHEY, CDR2 SMNVEV (reference sequence). Losses at the gene ends were 6 bases for V and 3 bases for J; bases not matched to a gene: 11. This CDR3 comprises 18 residues. For the CDR3, the DNA is TGTGCCAGCAGGGGACTAGCGGGAGTTGGGGTCTGGACAGATACGCAGTATTTT. Translation gives CASRGLAGVGVWTDTQYF.

This clonotype was picked up many times. V usage is TRBV5-1 and J usage is TRBJ2-7; tentatively, D is TRBD1 (6 bases). The CDR3 loop spans 14 amino acids. V lost 0 bases, J lost 1 base, and 8 bases lay in between. The germline CDR1 and CDR2 sequences are SGHRS and YFSETQ. The CDR3 DNA reads TGCGCCAGCAGCTTGGAACAGGGATCCTACGAGCAGTACTTC. It codes for CASSLEQGSYEQYF.

The chain uses TRBV20-1 and TRBJ2-3, with TRBD2 identical over 12 bases. The CDR3 is made up of 16 amino acids. Germline CDR1 is DFQATT and CDR2 is SNEGSKA (reference sequence). With 6 bases clipped from V and 5 bases from J, the junction kept 12 bases outside the gene matches. The CDR3 loop is CSAQRLRTSGVDTQYF. The CDR3, as DNA: TGCAGTGCCCAACGACTAAGGACTAGCGGGGTAGATACGCAGTATTTT.

The chain combines TRBV27 with TRBJ2-1, with D possibly being TRBD1 (6 bases). The CDR3 runs to 13 residues. Looked up from germline, CDR1 is MNHEY and CDR2 is SMNVEV (reference sequence). V was pared by 2 bases and J by 5 bases, with 7 bases between. The CDR3 sequence: CASSLQGNNEQFF. In nucleotides, the CDR3 is TGTGCCAGCAGTTTACAGGGGAACAATGAGCAGTTCTTC.

This sequence joins TRBV10-3 and TRBJ1-1; 8 bases fit TRBD1. This CDR3 has 14 residues. V lost 6 bases and J lost 1; bases outside the gene matches: 4. Germline V lookup: CDR1 ENHRY, CDR2 SYGVKD. The CDR3 bases are TGTGCCATCAGCGGACAGGGTTGGAACACTGAAGCTTTCTTT. Translating gives CAISGQGWNTEAFF.

The chain links TRBV2 to TRBJ1-5, with unresolved D. The CDR3 contains 13 residues. CDR1 is SNHLY and CDR2 is FYNNEI in the germline V gene. The V end lost 5 bases, the J end lost 4 bases, and 9 bases lay between the germline ends. This CDR3 is CASSSESNQPQHF. The CDR3 DNA reads TGTGCCAGCAGTTCCGAATCGAATCAGCCCCAGCATTTT. Looking up the rest from reference TRBV2 and TRBJ1-5 gives the full variable domain: EPEVTQTPSHQVTQMGQEVILRCVPISNHLYFYWYRQILGQKVEFLVSFYNNEISEKSEIFDDQFSVERPDGSNFTLKIRSTKLEDSAMYFCASSSESNQPQHFGDGTRLSIL.

Comments on this clonotype: A much larger clone differs from this one at a single base, so this may be a read error. The chain combines TRBV6-1 with TRBJ2-1; D is perhaps TRBD2 (6 bases). The CDR3 extends over 17 amino acids. V was shortened by 7 bases and J by 4 bases, with 23 bases between the two germline ends. Germline V gene lookup returns CDR1 MNHNS and CDR2 SASEGT. CDR3 nucleotides: TGTGCCAGCATCGAGTCGGAGCTAGCGTTACATTACAATGAGCAGTTCTTC. Residues: CASIESELALHYNEQFF.

This clonotype is a singleton in its sample. The junction and the germline gene differ at one end; a read error may be behind it. The CDR3: CASGQPPFSGVADTQYF. The CDR3 DNA reads TGCGCCAGCGGCCAACCCCCCTTTAGCGGGGTGGCAGATACGCAGTATTTT. The V call is TRBV4-1, the J call TRBJ2-3, with 8 bases that match TRBD2. CDR1 and CDR2 from the germline V gene are MGHRA and YSYEKL. This CDR3 is 17 amino acids long.

The chain uses TRBV4-1 and TRBJ1-2; perhaps TRBD1 as D (5 bases). This CDR3 is built from 13 residues. V was cut by 3 bases and J by 6 bases, with 11 bases left in between. Germline CDR1 and CDR2: MGHRA and YSYEKL. The CDR3 spells CASSQGERHGYTF. The CDR3, as DNA: TGCGCCAGCAGCCAGGGGGAACGGCATGGCTACACCTTC.

This clonotype was counted many times. This sequence joins TRBV11-3 and TRBJ2-1; possibly TRBD2 for D (6 bases). The V gene's germline CDR1 is SGHNT and CDR2 YENEEA. CDR3 size: 17 residues. The germline V and J ends were trimmed by 4 bases and 0 bases, with 16 bases remaining between them. In nucleotides, the CDR3 is TGTGCCAGCAGCTGGGGTCCCGGCGGGAACTCCTACAATGAGCAGTTCTTC. Protein sequence: CASSWGPGGNSYNEQFF.

The chain uses TRBV29-1 and TRBJ1-6; D call uncertain. Between the trimmed V and J ends, which lost 4 bases and 8 bases, there was a span of 6 bases. Germline CDR1 is SQVTM and CDR2 is ANQGSEA. This CDR3 comprises 11 residues. In nucleotides, the CDR3 is TGCAGCGTTGGCGACGATTCACCCCTCCACTTT. Its translation is CSVGDDSPLHF.

The chain is built from TRBV7-3 and TRBJ1-5; D is perhaps TRBD1 (5 bases). The CDR3 covers 17 residues. Germline CDR1 reads SGHTA; CDR2 reads FQGTGA. Trimming removed 1 base at V and 3 bases at J, with 16 bases between. CDR3 amino acids: CASSLRPRAGNNQPQHF. CDR3 DNA: TGTGCCAGCAGCTTAAGACCCAGGGCCGGCAACAATCAGCCCCAGCATTTT.

The table lists this clonotype with a few counts. The genes are TRBV19 and TRBJ1-5; no reliable D call. V lost 6 bases and J 0 bases, leaving 12 bases between the germline ends. The CDR3 consists of 15 residues. Germline V gives CDR1 LNHDA, CDR2 SQIVND (reference sequence). CDR3 coding DNA: TGTGCCAGTAGGCCAGGAGTGTTTAGCAATCAGCCCCAGCATTTT. Its translation: CASRPGVFSNQPQHF.

This clonotype was counted between two and nine times. The chain has TRBV19 and TRBJ1-1; 7 bases are a match to TRBD1. CDR3 length: 15 amino acids. Trimming at V came to 5 bases and at J to 7 bases, leaving 13 bases not matched to a gene. The germline CDR1 and CDR2 sequences are LNHDA and SQIVND (reference sequence). For the CDR3, the DNA is TGTGCCAGTAGTTTTTACCATGCGGGACAGCATGAAGCTTTCTTT. It yields the protein CASSFYHAGQHEAFF. Using reference TRBV19 and TRBJ1-1 for the parts outside the CDR3, the full variable domain is DGGITQSPKYLFRKEGQNVTLSCEQNLNHDAMYWYRQDPGQGLRLIYYSQIVNDFQKGDIAEGYSVSREKKESFPLTVTSAQKNPTAFYLCASSFYHAGQHEAFFGQGTRLTVV.

This clonotype was picked up many times. The rearrangement joins TRBV7-8 to TRBJ1-1, with TRBD1 as a possible D gene (6 bases). The CDR3 runs 16 residues. The germline CDR1 and CDR2 sequences are SGHVS and FQNEAQ. V lost 7 bases and J 3 bases, leaving 21 bases between the germline ends. CDR3 loop: CASTNSSGGWDTEAFF. Written as DNA, the CDR3 is TGTGCCAGCACCAACTCGTCTGGGGGCTGGGACACTGAAGCTTTCTTT.